This TCR beta chain was sequenced during a study of blood T cell repertoires in COVID-19 (dated by TCRdb to about 2020). About the study as a whole: The collaborator samples originated in the United States, Italy and Spain and spanned the acute and convalescent phases of COVID-19. The material from the prospective study consisted of cDNA or gDNA derived from T cells, B-cell-depleted T cells, or PBMCs. The dataset comprised deeply sampled blood TCRbeta repertoires from subjects exposed to, actively infected with, or recovered from COVID-19. The repertoires were released in a freely available public database meant as a resource for research on the immune response to SARS-CoV-2. The samples were drawn from two sources: the first 160 participants of the ongoing ImmuneRACE study, and 950 to 1,500 subjects contributed by 6 global collaborators. Sample metadata almost always included a de-identified subject ID, COVID-19 status, age in years and sex. Where available, HLA class I and class II types were taken from metadata supplied by the sample provider and were not determined by assay-based typing. Overall study outcomes, separate from this receptor: How much clinical and demographic metadata was included differed by source and by participant, and the metadata was provided uncurated.

There are 14 amino acids in the CDR3, from cysteine to phenylalanine inclusive. Kept here is only the CDR3 DNA, which spans 42 bases and is read in frame from base 1. The germline V and J ends show losses of 4 bases and 3 bases respectively, and no gene match explains 5 bases of the junction. CDR1 MNHEY and CDR2 SMNVEV were looked up in the germline V gene (reference sequence). With regard to this clone: Its recognized antigen is unknown. Base qualities are not provided; no much larger clone lies one nucleotide away.

Collaborating institutions collected whole blood in K2EDTA tubes following their own protocols. Collaborator samples were shipped for TCRbeta analysis as frozen whole blood, isolated PBMCs, or DNA extracted from either sample type. TCRbeta CDR3 regions were amplified from genomic DNA using the immunoSEQ Assay, a bias-controlled multiplex PCR. The published analysis was carried out like this. Nucleated cell counts per sample were estimated from amplification of reference gene primers within the assay. Sequence reads were collapsed and filtered to measure the absolute abundance of every unique TCRbeta CDR3 rearrangement. Productive Simpson clonality was computed per sample as the square root of Simpson's diversity index over productive rearrangements. TCRdb provides this immuneACCESS table in a form limited to in-frame rearrangements. Some clones are lacking; in checked studies, under half of them reflect an unresolved V gene, and why the rest are absent is not known. That table supplies the V and J calls and clone size; D and trimming were determined from the DNA. The sample contains 150,000 to 200,000 clones, approximately 91% of them found a single time. The ten most abundant clones make up about 2% of the sample.

Recombination joined TRBV27 with TRBJ2-5; 7 of the junction bases match TRBD2. The receptor was isolated from a man aged 18-30 years with acute or convalescent COVID-19. The sequenced material came from peripheral blood. The DNA is TGTGCCAGCAGTTCGGGGGGACCGAAAGAGACCCAGTACTTC. Protein translation: CASSSGGPKETQYF.